Listed below are T cell receptor beta chains from one sample, sequenced in a study of blood T cells in healthy people across ages. TCRdb reanalysed the 5' RACE reads using MiXCR and keeps one entry per CDR3 protein. The sample gives 1.5 million to 2 million distinct CDR3 sequences, 25% to 30% of which show up once; less than 9.5% is in the top ten. Sequenced sample: blood. These receptor sequences come from a woman under 40 in good health. The CDR3 runs from the conserved cysteine through the conserved F or W. D genes are given only for firm matches. Size values are once, few and many counts, or a class for expanded clones, and some rows have none.

size,J,V,D,DNA,CDR3
few,TRBJ2-2,TRBV29-1,.,TGCAGCGCCATAACTAGTACCGGGGAGCTGTTTTTT,CSAITSTGELFF
few,TRBJ2-7,TRBV2,TRBD2,TGTGCCACCAGTCGCGGGGGTTACGAGCAGTACTTC,CATSRGGYEQYF
.,TRBJ1-1,TRBV20-1,.,TGCAGTGCTACTCCCCTGGCTGAAGCTTTCTTT,CSATPLAEAFF
few,TRBJ2-5,TRBV2,.,TGTGCCAGCAGTGGCAGCACCGGAGGGGAGACCCAGTACTTC,CASSGSTGGETQYF
.,TRBJ2-6,TRBV6-1,.,TGTGCCAGCAGGGGCAGGGAGTATCCCGCAGGGGCCAACGTCCTGACTTTC,CASRGREYPAGANVLTF
few,TRBJ2-1,TRBV12-5,TRBD1,TGTGCTAGTGGCCCGGGACAGGGAAGAAGCTCGTTCTTC,CASGPGQGRSSFF
few,TRBJ1-2,TRBV5-1,TRBD1,TGCGCCAGCAGCCTTGGGGGACAGGGAAGCTATGGCTACACCTTC,CASSLGGQGSYGYTF
few,TRBJ1-5,TRBV12-5,.,TGTGCTAGTGGTTTCGGGGAAACAGGCAATCAGCCCCAGCATTTT,CASGFGETGNQPQHF
.,TRBJ1-5,TRBV20-1,.,TGCAGTGCTGCTCTGGGGAATAGCAATCAGCCCCAGCATTTT,CSAALGNSNQPQHF
few,TRBJ1-2,TRBV2,.,TGTGCCAGCCAGGGGTCTCCTAACTATGGCTACACCTTC,CASQGSPNYGYTF
.,TRBJ1-5,TRBV2,.,TGTGCCAGCGGTGAAGGGAACAATCAGCCCCAGCATTTT,CASGEGNNQPQHF
.,TRBJ1-4,TRBV12-3/TRBV12-4,.,TGTGCCAGCAGTTCCGGGGGCGAGGAGGAAAAACTGTTTTTT,CASSSGGEEEKLFF
.,TRBJ1-2,TRBV3-1,TRBD1,TGTGCCAGCAGCCAATTCGGGGCAGGGGGACGAACTAATGGCTGCACCTTC,CASSQFGAGGRTNGCTF
.,TRBJ1-2,TRBV7-9,.,TGTGCCAGCACCTTGCCGCAGGGGAACACTAACTATGGCTACACCTTC,CASTLPQGNTNYGYTF
few,TRBJ2-1,TRBV20-1,.,TGCAGTGCTGGGACGGGAGTCATTGGTGAGCAGTTCTTC,CSAGTGVIGEQFF
.,TRBJ1-2,TRBV28,.,TGTGCCAGCAGCCACCCTTCAGGCTACACCTTC,CASSHPSGYTF
few,TRBJ2-5,TRBV3-1,.,TGTGCCAGCAGCCAAGAGGGAACCCCAGAGACCCAGTACTTC,CASSQEGTPETQYF
.,TRBJ2-3,TRBV10-3,.,TGTGCCATCAGTGAGAGGGGAGGGGGGCCAGATACGCAGTATTTT,CAISERGGGPDTQYF
.,TRBJ2-3,TRBV2,.,TGTGCCAGCAGTGAGGCCGCGGGTACGCAGTATTTT,CASSEAAGTQYF
many,TRBJ2-4,TRBV9,.,TGTGCCAGCAGCGTAGACAGGGCGGGGGACATTCAGTACTTC,CASSVDRAGDIQYF
.,TRBJ1-4,TRBV29-1,.,TGCTGCGTTAGCAGCGCAACTAATGAAAAACTGTTTTTT,CCVSSATNEKLFF
few,TRBJ1-2,TRBV7-2,TRBD1,TGTGCCACCCAGGGACAGGCCCTTAACTATGGCTACACCTTC,CATQGQALNYGYTF
few,TRBJ2-1,TRBV29-1,.,TGCAGCGTTGCAAGGGCGGACCCCGGGGAGCAGTTCTTC,CSVARADPGEQFF
few,TRBJ1-2,TRBV6-5,TRBD1,TGTGCCAGCAGCCGGGACAGAAAATCCTATGGCTACACCTTC,CASSRDRKSYGYTF
few,TRBJ1-2,TRBV7-2,.,TGTGCCAGCAGCTCAAACAGGGACGGCTATGGCTACACCTTC,CASSSNRDGYGYTF
few,TRBJ2-5,TRBV7-6,TRBD2,TGTGCCAGCAGCTTTGATAGCGGGGGGTACCAAGAGACCCAGTACTTC,CASSFDSGGYQETQYF
.,TRBJ2-6,TRBV24-1,.,TGTACCACCGGACAAGTTGGCGTCTCTGGGGCCAACGTCCTGACTTTC,CTTGQVGVSGANVLTF
.,TRBJ2-3,TRBV29-1,TRBD1,TGCAGCGTTGAAAAGGGCGCAGGGGGCAAAGATACGCAGTATTTT,CSVEKGAGGKDTQYF